This is a list of T cell receptor beta chains from one sample in a study of spatial heterogeneity in lung cancer. TCRdb called the 5' RACE reads again in MiXCR, with one record for every CDR3 protein. The sample lists some 18,000 distinct CDR3 sequences, roughly 7.5% occurring once. The sample consisted of lung tumor tissue, taken at surgery. All receptors come from a male donor with early-stage non-small cell lung cancer. CDR3s include the opening cysteine and the closing phenylalanine or tryptophan. The D gene is left open where the match is weak. Clone size is shown for a subset of rows, as once, few, many or a class of expanded clone.

>few|TRBV5-1|-|TRBJ1-1
CASSFRQQNTEAFF
>many|TRBV20-1|-|TRBJ1-6
CSARDWQGTKNSPLHF
>many|TRBV5-1|-|TRBJ2-5
CASSHGARETQYF
>many|TRBV20-1|-|TRBJ2-5
CSALRPEGETQYF
>few|TRBV11-2|-|TRBJ2-4
CASSSGAQDKNIQYF
>few|TRBV10-1|-|TRBJ1-5
CASREHVSNQPQHF
>many|TRBV28|-|TRBJ1-1
CASSWDGMNTEAFF
>many|TRBV7-9|-|TRBJ1-2
CASSLGTVRGAYGYTF
>many|TRBV12-3/TRBV12-4|TRBD1|TRBJ1-3
CASTFEGQTWSSGNTIYF
>few|TRBV5-6|-|TRBJ2-5
CASSLDTETQYF
>many|TRBV6-6|TRBD2|TRBJ2-7
CASSTGGRPYEQYF
>many|TRBV11-1|-|TRBJ1-1
CASSFAGATMNTEAFF
>many|TRBV7-9|-|TRBJ2-6
CASSLAPGQTGANVLTF
>-|TRBV30|-|TRBJ2-1
CAWMIGPSYNEQFF
>few|TRBV10-1|-|TRBJ2-3
CASSVSRGMVSTDTQYF
>few|TRBV7-8|-|TRBJ2-2
CASSLAGQYRELFF
>many|TRBV7-8|-|TRBJ2-5
CASSLLLDLETQYF
>-|TRBV28|TRBD2|TRBJ2-2
CASSPAGLAGELFF
>large|TRBV7-8|-|TRBJ1-2
CASSLRPNYGYTF
>-|TRBV4-3|-|TRBJ2-7
CASSPGARGSYEQYF
>-|TRBV7-2|TRBD1|TRBJ1-1
CASSLARTGRTEAFF
>many|TRBV28|TRBD2|TRBJ2-1
CAIPKRGSSYNEQFF
>many|TRBV6-2/TRBV6-3|TRBD1|TRBJ2-4
CASRKDRAKNIQYF
>few|TRBV28|-|TRBJ1-3
CASSRQVSGNTIYF
>-|TRBV28|-|TRBJ2-5
CASSLMWGWSYQETQYF
>many|TRBV10-3|-|TRBJ1-5
CAISERDWSVDQPQHF
>-|TRBV5-4|-|TRBJ2-2
CASSLVGTGEPFF
>many|TRBV7-2|TRBD2|TRBJ2-7
CASSLTSGGAEYF
>-|TRBV6-5|-|TRBJ1-1
CASSGEGYWTEAFF
>many|TRBV7-2|-|TRBJ2-7
CASSLFPNSYEQYF
>few|TRBV7-3|-|TRBJ2-1
CASSLTLVYNEQFF
>-|TRBV11-2|TRBD1|TRBJ2-7
CASSLRKTGGKDF
>few|TRBV9|-|TRBJ2-3
CASSPFAGNSDTQYF
>many|TRBV11-2|TRBD1|TRBJ1-1
CASSNPGTATEAFF
>many|TRBV2|-|TRBJ2-7
CASDGAVGKNSYEQYF
>few|TRBV4-1|-|TRBJ2-3
CASSNSEGTTQYF
>many|TRBV20-1|-|TRBJ1-4
CSARPGTEEKLFF
>few|TRBV7-3|-|TRBJ1-2
CASSLLGEPNYGYTF
>-|TRBV5-6|-|TRBJ2-2
CASSLEFQGKLFF
>many|TRBV27|-|TRBJ1-5
CASSFGRNQPQHF
>few|TRBV20-1|-|TRBJ2-5
CSARHPAEVGYQETQYF
>many|TRBV7-8|-|TRBJ1-1
CASSSPGVLNTEAFF
>many|TRBV27|-|TRBJ2-7
CASSLGRGDEQYF
>few|TRBV6-5|TRBD2|TRBJ2-7
CASSSGLAGYEQYF
>many|TRBV9|TRBD1|TRBJ1-6
CASSVDPGQAASPLHF
>few|TRBV11-3|-|TRBJ2-7
CASSASTGTYEQYF
>many|TRBV20-1|-|TRBJ1-5
CSASDYSGQDYQPQHF
>few|TRBV7-9|-|TRBJ1-3
CASSLWQYSGNTIYF
>few|TRBV12-3/TRBV12-4|-|TRBJ1-4
CASSGDPTGEKLFF
>many|TRBV9|TRBD1|TRBJ1-6
CASGPQQGYNSPLHF